The 20 T cell receptor beta chains below were found in one sample sequenced in a study of vaccination and CD4 T cells after COVID-19 (dated by TCRdb to between 2021 and 2024). The treatment or condition label for this specimen denotes: roughly ten-day PBMC culture with coronavirus spike peptide pools or control peptides (ViraFEST assay). The method behind the library was PCR. The sequencer was an Illumina iSeq 100. At the Johns Hopkins FTIC core, DNA from the cultured CD4+ T cells underwent TCR sequencing with the Oncomine TCR Beta short-read assay. TCRdb reran the public reads through fastp at Q25 and MiXCR, keeping productive beta chains. Every entry covers one CDR3 protein and lists the most common genes and DNA from its rows. Within this sample are nearly 25,000 distinct CDR3 sequences, with about 60% of them counted one time only. The top ten constitute over 7.5% of the sample. These receptors are not linked to any known antigen.

The material sequenced was CD4+ T cells from blood, cultured in vitro. The receptors here all came from a human donor who had recovered from COVID-19.

The chain has TRBV24-1 and TRBJ2-2; D is unresolved. In germline, CDR1 is KGHDR, CDR2 SFDVKD. Trimming removed 10 bases from V and 5 bases from J, with 10 bases in between. The CDR3 is 12 residues long. The chain's CDR3 is CATQSETGELFF. The CDR3 DNA follows: TGTGCCACTCAGAGCGAGACCGGGGAGCTGTTTTTT.

The chain joins TRBV9 to TRBJ1-2; D perhaps matches TRBD1 (5 bases). Germline V gives CDR1 SGDLS, CDR2 YYNGEE. This CDR3 has 15 amino acids. V was cut by 3 bases and J by 3 bases, with 15 bases left in between. In DNA, the CDR3 is TGTGCCAGCAGCGGAGCTGGGGCGGAATACTATGGCTACACCTTC. Translated, it gives CASSGAGAEYYGYTF.

As to this clonotype: This may stem from a read error, because a much larger clone lies one nucleotide away. This chain connects TRBV2 to TRBJ1-5; TRBD1 aligns across 7 bases. J was trimmed by 8 bases and V by 7 bases; bases with no gene match: 8. The germline V gene has CDR1 SNHLY and CDR2 FYNNEI. This CDR3 has 13 residues. In DNA, the CDR3 is TGTGCCAGCAATCACAGGGGATGGAAGCCCCAGCATTTT. Translating it yields CASNHRGWKPQHF.

This chain uses TRBV6-5 with TRBJ1-5; 7 bases are shared with TRBD1. J was trimmed by 2 bases and V by 3 bases; bases with no gene match: 4. Looked up from germline, CDR1 is MNHEY and CDR2 is SVGAGI. The CDR3 runs 15 residues. Here the CDR3 DNA reads TGTGCCAGCAGTTATCTCGGACAGGGCAATCAGCCCCAGCATTTT. This translates into CASSYLGQGNQPQHF.

The gene calls are TRBV6-1 and TRBJ2-6, with no clear D. This CDR3 is 17 amino acids long. CDR1 is MNHNS and CDR2 is SASEGT in the germline V gene. V dropped 9 bases and J dropped 2 bases, with 20 bases sitting between them. CDR3 nucleotides: TGTGCCAGTAAGTTACACCAGGCTGAGACTGGGGCCAACGTCCTGACTTTC. Translated: CASKLHQAETGANVLTF.

This chain joins TRBV25-1 and TRBJ1-1, with no clear D. Germline lookup yields CDR1 MGHDK and CDR2 SYGVNS. The CDR3 contains 11 residues. Trimming removed 3 bases at V and 7 bases at J, with 6 bases between. In nucleotides, the CDR3 is TGTGCCAGCAGTGATCGGTTTGAAGCTTTCTTT. This gives the protein CASSDRFEAFF.

This clonotype was seen more than once but under ten times. The chain recombines TRBV7-9 with TRBJ1-2; 8 bases match TRBD1. Losses at the gene ends were 4 bases for V and 4 bases for J; bases not matched to a gene: 8. CDR1 SEHNR and CDR2 FQNEAQ come from the germline V gene (reference sequence). The CDR3 sequence is 15 residues long. The CDR3 spells CASSSVLTGAYGYTF. As DNA, the CDR3 is TGTGCCAGCAGCTCGGTCTTGACAGGGGCCTATGGCTACACCTTC.

The rearrangement uses TRBV20-1 and TRBJ2-5; 10 bases match TRBD2. The length of the CDR3 is 15 residues. J lost 5 bases, V lost 7 bases, and 13 bases had no gene match. Germline assignment: CDR1 DFQATT and CDR2 SNEGSKA (reference sequence). This CDR3 reads CSGLRRLAGAETQYF. The CDR3 nucleotides read TGCAGTGGATTGCGTCGGCTAGCGGGAGCGGAGACCCAGTACTTC.

This rearrangement joins TRBV20-1 to TRBJ1-6; D perhaps matches TRBD1 (5 bases). Germline V gene lookup returns CDR1 DFQATT and CDR2 SNEGSKA (reference sequence). CDR3 length: 16 residues. V gave up 0 bases and J gave up 13 bases, with 22 bases separating them. CDR3 sequence reads: CSARDKPPGGRGPLHF. CDR3 nucleotide sequence: TGCAGTGCTAGAGACAAGCCCCCTGGGGGACGTGGCCCCCTCCACTTT.

The gene calls are TRBV7-2 and TRBJ2-3; D gene unclear. Per the germline V gene, CDR1 is SGHTA and CDR2 is FQGNSA. There are 15 residues in the CDR3. V lost 3 bases, J lost 1 base, and 11 bases lay in between. The CDR3 DNA reads as TGTGCCAGCAGCTTCAGCATAGAAGGCACAGATACGCAGTATTTT. It is translated as CASSFSIEGTDTQYF. The entire variable domain, with the rest obtained from reference TRBV7-2 and TRBJ2-3, is as follows: GAGVSQSPSNKVTEKGKDVELRCDPISGHTALYWYRQSLGQGLEFLIYFQGNSAPDKSGLPSDRFSAERTGGSVSTLTIQRTQQEDSAVYLCASSFSIEGTDTQYFGPGTRLTVL.

The chain uses TRBV24-1 and TRBJ2-1, with 11 positions matching TRBD2. The J segment lost 7 bases and the V segment lost 4 bases, leaving 14 bases of the junction unmatched. CDR3 length: 18 amino acids. Germline CDR1 KGHDR, CDR2 SFDVKD. CDR3 nucleotide sequence: TGTGCCACCAGTGACCACCCTCATAGCGGGAGGGCCGGGAATGAGCAGTTCTTC. Translating gives CATSDHPHSGRAGNEQFF.

V gene TRBV6-1 combines with J gene TRBJ1-2; 10 bases map to TRBD1. CDR1 MNHNS and CDR2 SASEGT come from the germline V gene. The CDR3 totals 15 residues. Trimming took 7 bases from V and 4 from J; bases not matched to a gene: 9. The CDR3 DNA reads as TGTGCCAGCACCCGGTCCGGGACAGGGGTCTATGGCTACACCTTC. Translation gives CASTRSGTGVYGYTF.

Only a few counts were recorded for this clonotype. An end of the junction does not agree with germline; a read error may underlie this. The chain couples TRBV6-1 to TRBJ1-2; D call uncertain. Germline V gives CDR1 MNHNS, CDR2 SASEGT. The CDR3 consists of 15 residues. The CDR3 DNA reads as TGTGCCAGCTCTGAGGGAGGGAACCTTAACTATCGCTACACCTTC. Protein sequence: CASSEGGNLNYRYTF.

The chain carries TRBV10-1 and TRBJ1-1; 7 nucleotides agree with TRBD1. CDR1 is WNHNN and CDR2 is SYGVQD in the germline V gene (reference sequence). After removal of 3 bases from V and 3 bases from J, the junction contained 7 bases not matched to a gene. This CDR3 has 15 amino acids. CDR3 coding DNA: TGCGCCAGCAGTGACCGTCGGAGGGGGCACACTGAAGCTTTCTTT. This sequence encodes CASSDRRRGHTEAFF.

The chain links TRBV7-2 to TRBJ1-5; D uncertain. The V end lost 3 bases, the J end lost 0 bases, and 9 bases lay between the germline ends. This CDR3 spans 15 amino acids. Germline lookup yields CDR1 SGHTA and CDR2 FQGNSA. The CDR3, as DNA: TGTGCCAGCAGCTTCACCCGGGGTAGCAATCAGCCCCAGCATTTT. The encoded protein is CASSFTRGSNQPQHF.

V and J are TRBV5-4 and TRBJ2-3, with 9 bases identical to TRBD1. J gave up 0 bases and V 0 bases, and 2 bases lay outside the gene matches. This CDR3 region has 16 residues. In germline, CDR1 is SGHNT, CDR2 YYREEE (reference sequence). Here the CDR3 reads CASSLGDRVSTDTQYF. The DNA of the CDR3 is TGTGCCAGCAGCTTGGGGGACAGGGTCAGCACAGATACGCAGTATTTT.

The genes are TRBV27 and TRBJ2-7; TRBD2 aligns across 10 bases. The CDR3 totals 16 residues. Losses at the gene ends were 5 bases for V and 0 bases for J; bases not matched to a gene: 7. CDR1 is MNHEY, CDR2 SMNVEV, per germline (reference sequence). The CDR3 sequence is CASSTPRTSGSYEQYF. CDR3 DNA: TGTGCCAGCAGTACCCCCAGGACTAGCGGCTCCTACGAGCAGTACTTC.

V usage is TRBV19 and J usage is TRBJ1-3, with D possibly being TRBD1 (6 bases). Trimming removed 7 bases from V and 0 bases from J, with 10 bases in between. In germline, CDR1 is LNHDA, CDR2 SQIVND (reference sequence). The CDR3 loop spans 14 amino acids. The CDR3 loop is CASIRGSSGNTIYF. The DNA for the CDR3 is TGTGCCAGTATCAGGGGCAGCTCTGGAAACACCATATATTTT.

This clonotype was detected a few times. The chain recombines TRBV6-4 with TRBJ2-2; D possibly corresponds to TRBD1 (5 bases). Per the germline V gene, CDR1 is MRHNA and CDR2 is SNTAGT. The CDR3 runs to 14 residues. Between the trimmed V and J ends, which lost 3 bases and 6 bases, there was a span of 11 bases. CDR3 nucleotide sequence: TGTGCCAGCAGTGATTCCAGGGCCCCCGGGGAGCTGTTTTTT. Its protein product is CASSDSRAPGELFF.

Only a few counts were recorded for this clonotype. The rearrangement links TRBV6-5 to TRBJ1-2; TRBD1 agrees at 8 bases. With V trimmed by 2 bases and J by 5 bases, 4 bases remained unmatched. Germline V gives CDR1 MNHEY, CDR2 SVGAGI. The CDR3 sequence is 14 residues long. CDR3: CASSYAGGRYGYTF. The CDR3 region has the DNA TGTGCCAGCAGTTACGCAGGGGGCCGATATGGCTACACCTTC.